The rows below give T cell receptor beta chains drawn from one sample of a study of control samples from healthy donors and cancer patients. The assay was immunoSEQ multiplex PCR, and TCRdb's table has in-frame clones only and misses some. The data hold 30,000 to 40,000 clones, with approximately 82% observed a single time. The sequenced sample consisted of PBMCs. The source is a woman aged 60-75 years with lung cancer. Both conserved end residues are part of each CDR3. A D gene is named only where the DNA matches it firmly. Only some rows state a clone size, as once, few, many or a class for expanded clones.

V	D	size	J	CDR3	DNA
TRBV6-5	.	.	TRBJ1-2	CASSLTDIYGYTF	TGTGCCAGCAGTCTTACAGATATCTATGGCTACACCTTC
TRBV7-3	.	once	TRBJ2-6	CASSLIGGHNVLTF	TGTGCCAGCAGCTTAATCGGGGGACATAACGTCCTGACTTTC
TRBV4-2	.	few	TRBJ1-4	CASSQLSEKLFF	TGTGCCAGCAGCCAACTTAGTGAAAAACTGTTTTTT
TRBV21-1	.	.	TRBJ2-7	CASRTVQSGRPSYEQYF	TGTGCCAGCAGGACGGTGCAAAGCGGGAGGCCCTCCTACGAGCAGTACTTC
TRBV29-1	.	once	TRBJ1-1	CSVAGIMNTEAFF	TGCAGCGTGGCGGGGATCATGAACACTGAAGCTTTCTTT
TRBV27	.	.	TRBJ2-5	CASSLSSWPEETQYF	TGTGCCAGCAGTTTATCCTCTTGGCCCGAAGAGACCCAGTACTTC
TRBV18	TRBD2	.	TRBJ2-2	CASSPNNPAGEGELFF	TGTGCCAGCTCACCAAATAATCCAGCGGGAGAGGGGGAGCTGTTTTTT
TRBV6-5	.	once	TRBJ2-1	CASSRTVGEQFF	TGTGCCAGCAGCCGGACGGTCGGTGAGCAGTTCTTC
TRBV6-5	TRBD2	.	TRBJ2-3	CASSSRLAGVDTQYF	TGTGCCAGCAGTTCCCGTCTAGCGGGGGTAGATACGCAGTATTTT
TRBV5-5	TRBD1	.	TRBJ1-5	CASSLEGTGIQPQHF	TGTGCCAGCAGCTTGGAAGGGACAGGGATTCAGCCCCAGCATTTT
TRBV11-2	TRBD1	medium-sized	TRBJ1-2	CASSLGGVGTGVGYTF	TGTGCCAGCAGCTTAGGAGGAGTCGGGACAGGGGTAGGCTACACCTTC
TRBV29-1	TRBD2	.	TRBJ2-1	CSVVGGRSYNEQFF	TGCAGCGTCGTGGGCGGGAGAAGCTACAATGAGCAGTTCTTC
TRBV5-4	.	.	TRBJ1-6	CASSFTIPGSPLHF	TGTGCCAGCAGCTTTACCATTCCCGGTTCACCCCTCCACTTT
TRBV7-9	TRBD1	few	TRBJ2-2	CASSLGTGLTGELFF	TGTGCCAGCAGCTTAGGGACAGGACTGACCGGGGAGCTGTTTTTT
TRBV4-1	.	.	TRBJ1-2	CASSQEPLANYGYTF	TGCGCCAGCAGCCAAGAACCTCTAGCTAACTATGGCTACACCTTC
TRBV19	TRBD2	few	TRBJ2-7	CASSIETSGYEQYF	TGTGCCAGTAGTATAGAAACTAGCGGCTACGAGCAGTACTTC
TRBV30	TRBD2	.	TRBJ2-7	CAWTSGGGQYF	TGTGCCTGGACTTCGGGGGGAGGGCAGTACTTC
TRBV13	TRBD1	.	TRBJ1-2	CASSRRQGSSYGYTF	TGTGCCAGCAGCCGAAGACAGGGATCGAGCTATGGCTACACCTTC
TRBV6-2/TRBV6-3	TRBD1	once	TRBJ1-1	CASSGQVNTEAFF	TGTGCCAGCAGTGGACAGGTGAACACTGAAGCTTTCTTT
TRBV5-4	TRBD1	.	TRBJ2-5	CASSGTGVQEETQYF	TGTGCCAGCAGCGGGACAGGGGTCCAAGAAGAGACCCAGTACTTC
TRBV5-1	TRBD1	.	TRBJ1-1	CASSRGPGQGDTEAFF	TGCGCCAGCAGTAGGGGCCCGGGACAGGGCGACACTGAAGCTTTCTTT
TRBV3-1/TRBV3-2	.	.	TRBJ2-1	CASSPPPLYNEQFF	TGTGCCAGCAGCCCGCCCCCACTATACAATGAGCAGTTCTTC
TRBV5-6	.	.	TRBJ2-7	CASSPPGTYEQYF	TGTGCCAGCAGCCCCCCGGGGACCTACGAGCAGTACTTC
TRBV5-4	.	.	TRBJ2-3	CASSVPGSTDTQYF	TGTGCCAGCAGCGTCCCGGGTAGCACAGATACGCAGTATTTT
TRBV6-6	.	.	TRBJ2-2	CASTLDRNTGELFF	TGTGCCAGCACCCTGGACAGGAACACCGGGGAGCTGTTTTTT
TRBV19	.	.	TRBJ1-1	CASIRTNTEAFF	TGTGCCAGTATAAGGACGAACACTGAAGCTTTCTTT
TRBV7-9	.	.	TRBJ2-7	CASSLVVIGDPDEQYF	TGTGCCAGCAGCTTAGTTGTTATCGGGGACCCAGACGAGCAGTACTTC
TRBV2	.	.	TRBJ1-2	CASSEGITYGYTF	TGTGCCAGCAGTGAAGGGATAACGTATGGCTACACCTTC
TRBV25-1	.	.	TRBJ2-5	CASRKEGTETQYF	TGTGCCAGCAGGAAGGAGGGAACGGAGACCCAGTACTTC
TRBV19	TRBD1	.	TRBJ1-6	CASSMRWGQRAPLHF	TGTGCCAGTAGTATGAGATGGGGACAGAGGGCCCCCCTCCACTTT
TRBV15	.	.	TRBJ2-5	CATSRDRETQYF	TGTGCCACCAGCAGAGATCGGGAGACCCAGTACTTC
TRBV27	.	.	TRBJ1-5	CASSYRDADQPQHF	TGTGCCAGCAGCTACAGGGATGCCGATCAGCCCCAGCATTTT
TRBV11-2	.	.	TRBJ2-3	CASSTRTADTQYF	TGTGCCAGCAGTACGAGGACGGCAGATACGCAGTATTTT
TRBV7-9	.	.	TRBJ2-3	CASSLVTRDTQYF	TGTGCCAGCAGCTTAGTTACCCGGGATACGCAGTATTTT
TRBV5-1	TRBD2	.	TRBJ2-2	CASSLVAGERGELFF	TGCGCCAGCAGCTTGGTAGCGGGGGAACGCGGGGAGCTGTTTTTT
TRBV24-1	.	.	TRBJ1-1	CATSDLRGDEAFF	TGTGCCACCAGTGATTTGCGGGGTGATGAAGCTTTCTTT
TRBV5-1	.	.	TRBJ2-5	CASSPLGGETQYF	TGCGCCAGCAGCCCTCTCGGGGGAGAGACCCAGTACTTC
TRBV12-5	.	.	TRBJ1-5	CASGEDSGGVGPQHF	TGTGCTAGTGGGGAGGACTCGGGGGGTGTCGGGCCCCAGCATTTT
TRBV19	TRBD1	.	TRBJ1-2	CASRSPGQGSDGHTF	TGTGCCAGTAGGAGCCCTGGACAGGGATCTGATGGCCACACCTTC
TRBV4-1	.	.	TRBJ1-2	CASSQDPQEPIGYGYTF	TGCGCCAGCAGCCAAGACCCCCAGGAACCCATAGGCTATGGCTACACCTTC
TRBV2	.	.	TRBJ2-7	CASSEAGDLSYEQYF	TGTGCCAGCAGTGAAGCGGGAGACCTCTCCTACGAGCAGTACTTC
TRBV6-4	.	.	TRBJ1-3	CASSITAGNTIYF	TGTGCCAGCAGTATTACGGCAGGAAACACCATATATTTT
TRBV18	TRBD2	few	TRBJ2-1	CASSPISGGGNEQFF	TGTGCCAGCTCACCAATTAGCGGGGGGGGCAATGAGCAGTTCTTC
TRBV19	.	.	TRBJ1-2	CASSIEWAPAYGYTF	TGTGCCAGTAGTATCGAATGGGCCCCGGCTTATGGCTACACCTTC
TRBV19	.	.	TRBJ1-4	CASSPPGQGGAKLFF	TGTGCCAGTAGTCCCCCCGGGCAAGGGGGGGCAAAACTGTTTTTT
TRBV25-1	.	.	TRBJ1-5	CASSDSPGPLSQPQHF	TGTGCCAGCAGTGATAGCCCTGGGCCCCTTTCCCAGCCCCAGCATTTT
TRBV3-1/TRBV3-2	.	.	TRBJ1-1	CASRSSGEAFF	TGTGCCAGCAGATCATCAGGGGAAGCTTTCTTT
TRBV10-3	TRBD1	.	TRBJ1-3	CAISESDRGADTIYF	TGTGCCATCAGTGAGTCGGACAGGGGCGCAGACACCATATATTTT
TRBV9	.	.	TRBJ2-1	CASSVVSTDNEQFF	TGTGCCAGCAGCGTAGTCTCGACAGACAATGAGCAGTTCTTC
TRBV7-2	.	.	TRBJ2-7	CASSLRADPYEQYF	TGTGCCAGCAGCTTACGGGCGGATCCCTACGAGCAGTACTTC
TRBV4-1	.	.	TRBJ1-2	CASSQATAVGGTNYGYTF	TGCGCCAGCAGCCAAGCCACCGCGGTCGGGGGGACTAACTATGGCTACACCTTC
TRBV15	TRBD1	.	TRBJ1-2	CATRRGQGANNYGYTF	TGTGCCACCCGCCGGGGACAGGGGGCCAATAACTATGGCTACACCTTC
TRBV6-5	.	.	TRBJ2-2	CASGARSVGSGELFF	TGTGCCTCTGGGGCTAGGTCTGTAGGATCCGGGGAGCTGTTTTTT
TRBV15	.	.	TRBJ1-2	CATSRDLGHSGYTF	TGTGCCACCAGCAGAGATTTGGGCCACAGTGGCTACACCTTC
TRBV18	TRBD1	.	TRBJ1-6	CASSPPGTGDNSPLHF	TGTGCCAGCTCACCACCGGGGACAGGGGATAATTCACCCCTCCACTTT
TRBV29-1	.	.	TRBJ2-4	CSVVRGADIQYF	TGCAGCGTTGTTCGGGGTGCGGACATTCAGTACTTC
TRBV5-1	.	.	TRBJ1-1	CASSLEPVTNTEAFF	TGCGCCAGCAGCTTGGAACCAGTTACGAACACTGAAGCTTTCTTT
TRBV30	.	once	TRBJ1-1	CAWTFGLNTEAFF	TGTGCCTGGACTTTCGGCCTAAACACTGAAGCTTTCTTT
TRBV19	TRBD1	.	TRBJ2-7	CASSAAWTGGYEQYF	TGTGCCAGTAGTGCGGCCTGGACAGGGGGCTACGAGCAGTACTTC